A selection of T cell receptor beta chains follows, all from one sample in a study of neurological immune-mediated disorders. Via MiXCR, TCRdb re-called the 5' RACE reads, giving one row per CDR3 protein. The sample yields approximately 30,000 distinct CDR3 sequences, about 6% seen once. The sequenced sample consisted of CD4+ T cells from blood. These receptors came from a woman in her forties or fifties in good health. Both conserved end residues are part of each CDR3. A D gene is named only where the DNA matches it firmly. A clone size is listed for some rows: how often the clone was seen (once, few, many), or a class if it is expanded.

D gene	V gene	clone size	J gene	CDR3 protein	CDR3 DNA
-	TRBV10-3	many	TRBJ2-7	CAISAWDGTYEQYF	TGTGCCATCAGCGCCTGGGACGGCACCTACGAGCAGTACTTC
-	TRBV9	many	TRBJ2-3	CASSVRTTGADTQYF	TGTGCCAGCAGCGTTAGGACTACTGGGGCAGATACGCAGTATTTT
-	TRBV20-1	many	TRBJ2-3	CSAREQGTGTDTQYF	TGCAGTGCTAGAGAACAGGGAACGGGCACAGATACGCAGTATTTT
-	TRBV6-2/TRBV6-3	many	TRBJ1-1	CASRFTMNTEAFF	TGTGCCAGCAGATTTACAATGAACACTGAAGCTTTCTTT
TRBD1	TRBV28	many	TRBJ1-5	CASRIQGNQPQHF	TGTGCCAGCAGGATACAGGGGAATCAGCCCCAGCATTTT
TRBD1	TRBV5-1	many	TRBJ2-3	CASSGQGRPTDTQYF	TGCGCCAGCAGCGGACAGGGGCGACCCACAGATACGCAGTATTTT
-	TRBV20-1	medium-sized	TRBJ2-7	CSARDSPLYEQYF	TGCAGTGCTAGAGATAGCCCTCTCTACGAGCAGTACTTC
-	TRBV5-1	medium-sized	TRBJ2-3	CASSFWRGTDTQYF	TGCGCCAGCAGCTTCTGGAGAGGCACAGATACGCAGTATTTT
TRBD2	TRBV7-2	-	TRBJ2-7	CASSLGLAGVEQYF	TGTGCCAGCAGCTTAGGACTAGCGGGAGTCGAGCAGTACTTC
-	TRBV7-2	many	TRBJ2-7	CASSRGTSFVEQYF	TGTGCCAGCAGTCGCGGGACATCCTTCGTGGAGCAGTACTTC
TRBD2	TRBV5-6	many	TRBJ2-1	CASSDTKGLDVHNEQFF	TGTGCCAGCAGCGACACCAAGGGACTAGATGTCCACAATGAGCAGTTCTTC
-	TRBV27	many	TRBJ1-2	CASSSRINRGGYTF	TGTGCCAGCAGTTCTAGAATAAACCGAGGCGGCTACACCTTC
-	TRBV4-1	many	TRBJ2-7	CASSQGGGLQSSYEQYF	TGCGCCAGCAGCCAAGGGGGGGGGCTCCAAAGCTCCTACGAGCAGTACTTC
-	TRBV18	many	TRBJ1-6	CASSPLDGSVNSPLHF	TGTGCCAGCTCACCCCTTGACGGCAGTGTAAATTCACCCCTCCACTTT
-	TRBV27	many	TRBJ1-5	CASSLEGVGGQPQHF	TGTGCCAGCAGTTTGGAGGGTGTTGGTGGTCAGCCCCAGCATTTT
-	TRBV20-1	many	TRBJ2-3	CSARAPPDTQYF	TGCAGTGCTAGAGCCCCCCCGGATACGCAGTATTTT